Reported below is one T cell receptor beta chain. Its target is not known. These data are taken from a study of CD8+ T cells in alopecia areata. Findings and caveats of the study: Scalp repertoires also include resident alphabeta T cells from normal skin. Clonality was higher in lesional than normal scalp, especially in alopecia totalis/universalis.

Punch biopsies of lesional scalp, plus peripheral blood, were taken from alopecia areata patients. The CDR3 is made up of 11 amino acids. CDR1 is SQVTM, CDR2 ANQGSEA, per germline. V was trimmed by 7 bases and J by 5 bases, leaving 12 bases between them. After isolation, RNA underwent reverse transcription to generate cDNA as the sequencing template. TCRdb keeps only in-frame clones here, not all; method: immunoSEQ multiplex PCR. Among some 100,000 clones listed, under 40% were seen once. The chain joins TRBV29-1 to TRBJ2-7; maybe TRBD2 (5 bases). The sample consisted of CD4+ T cells sorted from blood. The receptor's source is a human donor with alopecia areata. This CDR3 is CSAASSDEQYF. CDR3 in DNA: TGCAGCGCCGCTAGCTCTGACGAGCAGTACTTC.